This T cell receptor (beta chain) was profiled in a study of cytomegalovirus exposure and HLA in healthy donors. The PCR made use of 60 Vbeta and 13 Jbeta primers. Only in-frame clones appear in the TCRdb table, and some are missing; sequencing was by immunoSEQ multiplex PCR. Counted here are about 200,000 clones, 86% occurring once; the ten biggest clones make up 0.31%. Trimming stripped 8 bases from V and 6 bases from J, with 20 bases between. This CDR3 region has 14 residues. Per the germline V gene, CDR1 is MGHDK and CDR2 is SYGVNS. This clone came up a few times. Its antigen is still unknown. General study findings and limits: When a later analysis was performed, an Asian-associated ancestry cluster reportedly had fewer N-insertions than the roughly 730-donor mean. TCR beta V- and J-gene trimming was later associated with a missense DCLRE1C variant. An assumption of roughly uniform sequencing depth across donors underlay the presence/absence analyses.

The sequence derives from a woman between 25 and 40 years old in good health and CMV-seronegative. The gene calls are TRBV25-1 and TRBJ2-7; D perhaps matches TRBD2 (6 bases). Sequencing used PBMCs. CDR3 residues: CASPLATGCREQYF. The CDR3, as DNA: TGTGCCAGCCCGCTAGCGACCGGCTGCCGCGAGCAGTACTTC.